One and the same sample provided the 32 T cell receptor beta chains below, sequenced in a study of T cell responses to AZD1222 COVID-19 vaccine (dated by TCRdb to 2020 to 2023). Library preparation employed the immunoSEQ multiplex PCR assay. The immuneACCESS repertoire file appears here via TCRdb, limited to in-frame rearrangements. These files lack a portion of the clones; in checked studies, under half of the deficit traces to unresolved V genes, and the cause of the others is not known. The table for this sample lists about 130,000 clones; approximately 93% of them were counted only once. The ten largest clonotypes hold about 3.1% of the sample. The time point label for this specimen denotes: baseline before first vaccination. The source was peripheral blood, collected on day 0 of AZD1222 vaccination. These receptors all stem from an adult in good health.

The chain couples TRBV7-2 to TRBJ1-4; D gene ambiguous. Germline V gene sequence: CDR1 SGHTA, CDR2 FQGNSA. The CDR3 contains 15 residues. V gave up 3 bases and J gave up 0 bases, with 8 bases separating them. CDR3 sequence: CASSFTLATNEKLFF. Here the CDR3 DNA reads TGTGCCAGCAGCTTCACCCTAGCAACTAATGAAAAACTGTTTTTT.

This chain uses TRBV28 with TRBJ1-1, with 8 bases lining up with TRBD1. With 7 bases clipped from V and 5 bases from J, the junction kept 6 bases outside the gene matches. This CDR3 region has 13 residues. CDR1 MDHEN and CDR2 SYDVKM come from the germline V gene. The CDR3 DNA sequence: TGTGCCAGCACCGGGACAGGTCAAACTGAAGCTTTCTTT. Translated, it gives CASTGTGQTEAFF.

The V gene is TRBV7-9, the J gene TRBJ1-1; D is unclear. V was clipped by 4 bases and J by 5 bases, with 11 bases between them. The CDR3 consists of 13 residues. Per germline, CDR1 SEHNR and CDR2 FQNEAQ (reference sequence). CDR3 nucleotide sequence: TGTGCCAGCAGCTACGACCAAGGGACTGAAGCTTTCTTT. It encodes CASSYDQGTEAFF.

The chain employs TRBV5-1 and TRBJ1-2; 11 bases fit TRBD1. From germline, CDR1 is SGHRS and CDR2 YFSETQ. Losses at the gene ends were 3 bases for V and 2 bases for J; bases not matched to a gene: 3. This CDR3 has 15 residues. Here the CDR3 DNA reads TGCGCCAGCAGCTACGGGACAGGGGGAAACTATGGCTACACCTTC. Its translation is CASSYGTGGNYGYTF.

The chain uses TRBV9 and TRBJ2-5; TRBD2 matches 13 bases. The CDR3 spans 16 residues. Germline lookup yields CDR1 SGDLS and CDR2 YYNGEE. V shed 3 bases and J 5 bases; nucleotides not matched to a gene: 7. The CDR3 nucleotides are TGTGCCAGCAGCGCCGGACTAGCGGGAGCGCGGGAGACCCAGTACTTC. It specifies CASSAGLAGARETQYF.

The CDR3: CASSLELEQPQHF. The CDR3 coding sequence is TGTGCCAGCAGCTTGGAGTTGGAGCAGCCCCAGCATTTT. The chain recombines TRBV7-2 with TRBJ1-5; D is unresolved. V lost 3 bases and J lost 7, with 10 bases in between. From germline, CDR1 is SGHTA and CDR2 FQGNSA. CDR3 length: 13 residues.

This clone was found once. The gene calls are TRBV2 and TRBJ2-3, with D maybe TRBD1 (5 bases). The CDR3 has 15 residues. Germline V gives CDR1 SNHLY, CDR2 FYNNEI. V lost 2 bases, J lost 0 bases, and 9 bases lay in between. The chain's CDR3 is CASSELQGSTDTQYF. The DNA for the CDR3 is TGTGCCAGCAGTGAACTCCAGGGTAGCACAGATACGCAGTATTTT.

The sample holds one count of this clone. The gene calls are TRBV11-3 and TRBJ2-1; 14 bases match TRBD2. The V and J ends lost 4 bases and 9 bases, in that order; junction bases with no gene match: 8. CDR1 SGHNT and CDR2 YENEEA come from the germline V gene. The CDR3 runs to 16 residues. The CDR3 bases are TGTGCCAGCAGCTCGACCGGGACTAGCGGGGGTAGTGAGCAGTTCTTC. This gives the protein CASSSTGTSGGSEQFF.

The V gene is TRBV29-1, the J gene TRBJ2-7; TRBD1 matches 9 bases. Germline loops: CDR1 SQVTM, CDR2 ANQGSEA. This CDR3 has 13 amino acids. Trimming took 5 bases from V and 5 from J; bases not matched to a gene: 7. The CDR3 DNA follows: TGCAGCGTTCAGCACAGGGGGCGCGACGAGCAGTACTTC. This gives the protein CSVQHRGRDEQYF.

CDR3 loop: CASSPNRGGGHEQYF. CDR3 coding DNA: TGTGCCAGCTCACCTAACCGGGGAGGGGGCCACGAGCAGTACTTC. This sequence joins TRBV18 and TRBJ2-7; D is possibly TRBD1 or TRBD2 (7 bases each). CDR1 KGHSH and CDR2 LQKENI come from the germline V gene. The CDR3 has 15 amino acids. V dropped 3 bases and J dropped 5 bases, with 17 bases sitting between them.

This clone occurred once. The chain carries TRBV6-6 and TRBJ2-1, with no clear D. From germline, CDR1 is MNHNY and CDR2 SVGAGI (reference sequence). CDR3 length equals 11 residues. V was shortened by 2 bases and J by 10 bases, with 6 bases between the two germline ends. The CDR3: CASSYGREQFF. The CDR3 bases are TGTGCCAGCAGTTACGGGCGGGAGCAGTTCTTC.

This chain links TRBV4-3 with TRBJ1-4; possibly TRBD1 for D (5 bases). The CDR3 spans 16 residues. Trimming pared 5 bases from V and 7 bases from J, leaving 20 bases between. Germline V gene sequence: CDR1 LGHNA, CDR2 YSLEER. The CDR3 is CASSSTLGPWREKLFF. In nucleotides, the CDR3 is TGCGCCAGCAGCTCCACCTTGGGGCCCTGGCGTGAAAAACTGTTTTTT.

The rearrangement links TRBV5-4 to TRBJ2-7; 11 bases align to TRBD2. CDR1 and CDR2 (germline): SGHNT, YYREEE (reference sequence). CDR3 length: 14 residues. V was clipped by 0 bases and J by 6 bases; unmatched bases: 2. The CDR3 loop reads CASSLGLAGSEQYF. The CDR3 DNA follows: TGTGCCAGCAGCTTGGGACTAGCGGGAAGCGAGCAGTACTTC.

This clone was recorded once. This rearrangement joins TRBV5-1 to TRBJ2-3; 11 positions match TRBD2. Trimming removed 0 bases from V and 2 bases from J; junction bases left unmatched: 2. Germline values: CDR1 SGHRS, CDR2 YFSETQ. The length of the CDR3 is 16 residues. For the CDR3, the DNA is TGCGCCAGCAGCTTGGGGACTAGCGGGTTCACAGATACGCAGTATTTT. Translating it yields CASSLGTSGFTDTQYF.

This rearrangement joins TRBV11-3 to TRBJ2-7; D uncertain. Trimming left V 4 bases short and J 0 bases short, with 4 bases between. The CDR3 spans 12 residues. Germline V gives CDR1 SGHNT, CDR2 YENEEA. CDR3 in DNA: TGTGCCAGCAGCTCCAGCTCCTACGAGCAGTACTTC. This encodes CASSSSSYEQYF.

The chain is built from TRBV4-3 and TRBJ1-4; D gene ambiguous. The CDR3 totals 20 residues. Germline-derived CDR1 and CDR2 are LGHNA and YSLEER. Trimming stripped 3 bases from V and 0 bases from J, with 23 bases between. The CDR3 DNA reads TGCGCCAGCAGCCACTACCCGGGCCGCCCTACCTTTGCAACTAATGAAAAACTGTTTTTT. Translation: CASSHYPGRPTFATNEKLFF.

This rearrangement joins TRBV2 to TRBJ1-1, with D possibly TRBD1 on 6 matching bases. The CDR3 spans 14 residues. Germline V CDR1 and CDR2: SNHLY, FYNNEI. The V end was cut by 7 bases, the J end by 5 bases, with 17 bases between. The CDR3 DNA follows: TGTGCCAGCATCGAAGGGGGGGCGCGGACTGAAGCTTTCTTT. Its protein is CASIEGGARTEAFF.

The chain is built from TRBV20-1 and TRBJ2-1; D unclear. With 3 bases removed from V and 4 bases from J, the gap between germline ends came to 4 bases. This CDR3 comprises 11 residues. Germline loops: CDR1 DFQATT, CDR2 SNEGSKA (reference sequence). The CDR3 is CSASGYNEQFF. As DNA, the CDR3 is TGCAGTGCTAGCGGATACAATGAGCAGTTCTTC.

The rearrangement links TRBV5-4 to TRBJ1-1; D gene ambiguous. V shed 0 bases and J shed 5 bases, with 14 bases lying between them. The length of the CDR3 is 15 residues. Germline V gene sequence: CDR1 SGHNT, CDR2 YYREEE (reference sequence). CDR3 coding DNA: TGTGCCAGCAGCTTGGGGACTGTGGTCGGGACTGAAGCTTTCTTT. Its protein product is CASSLGTVVGTEAFF.

The rearrangement uses TRBV13 and TRBJ2-1, with 10 bases aligning to TRBD2. This CDR3 is 17 amino acids long. The germline V gene has CDR1 PRHDT and CDR2 FYEKMQ (reference sequence). V lost 0 bases and J lost 7; bases outside the gene matches: 9. CDR3 coding DNA: TGTGCCAGCAGCTTAGGCCCTCTAGCGGGAGATGTTAATGAGCAGTTCTTC. The encoded protein is CASSLGPLAGDVNEQFF.

The chain uses TRBV4-2 and TRBJ1-1; 7 bases align to TRBD1. Germline V gene lookup returns CDR1 LGHNA and CDR2 YNFKEQ. The CDR3 has 14 residues. V shed 4 bases and J 6 bases; nucleotides not matched to a gene: 8. The CDR3 region is CASSPEGQRPEAFF. Written as DNA, the CDR3 is TGTGCCAGCAGCCCGGAGGGACAGAGACCTGAAGCTTTCTTT.

The chain carries TRBV5-1 and TRBJ2-7; TRBD2 matches at 8 bases. J gave up 2 bases and V 4 bases, and 8 bases lay outside the gene matches. Germline V gene data show CDR1 as SGHRS and CDR2 as YFSETQ. The CDR3 is made up of 15 amino acids. The CDR3 DNA sequence: TGCGCCAGCAGCCGTACAGCGGGAGATGCCTACGAGCAGTACTTC. This translates into CASSRTAGDAYEQYF.

V usage is TRBV19 and J usage is TRBJ2-1; D is perhaps TRBD2 (7 bases). Trimming cost V 6 bases and J 0 bases, with 15 bases left between them. CDR1 LNHDA and CDR2 SQIVND come from the germline V gene (reference sequence). This CDR3 contains 16 residues. The CDR3 loop reads CASSRGRGSSYNEQFF. The CDR3 region has the DNA TGTGCCAGTAGCCGGGGGCGCGGGAGCTCCTACAATGAGCAGTTCTTC.

As DNA, the CDR3 is TGTGCCAGCAGCTTACAGGGGCTTGGGGCCAACGTCCTGACTTTC. It codes for CASSLQGLGANVLTF. This chain links TRBV5-4 with TRBJ2-6; 7 nucleotides align to TRBD1. Per the germline V gene, CDR1 is SGHNT and CDR2 is YYREEE (reference sequence). V lost 2 bases to trimming and J lost 3 bases; unmatched junction nucleotides: 2. CDR3 size: 15 residues.

The chain has TRBV19 and TRBJ2-6; D is uncertain. The CDR3 contains 15 residues. The germline V gene has CDR1 LNHDA and CDR2 SQIVND (reference sequence). V was cut by 5 bases and J by 0 bases, with 8 bases left in between. The chain's CDR3 is CASSSASSGANVLTF. CDR3 sequence (DNA): TGTGCCAGTAGTTCGGCCTCCTCTGGGGCCAACGTCCTGACTTTC. Full variable domain (rest looked up from reference TRBV19 and TRBJ2-6): DGGITQSPKYLFRKEGQNVTLSCEQNLNHDAMYWYRQDPGQGLRLIYYSQIVNDFQKGDIAEGYSVSREKKESFPLTVTSAQKNPTAFYLCASSSASSGANVLTFGAGSRLTVL.

J is TRBJ2-3 and V is TRBV7-3; 12 positions match TRBD1. J gave up 5 bases and V 3 bases, and 3 bases lay outside the gene matches. This CDR3 spans 15 amino acids. Per the germline V gene, CDR1 is SGHTA and CDR2 is FQGTGA. For the CDR3, the DNA is TGTGCCAGCAGCTTCGGGACAGGGGGCGAAGATACGCAGTATTTT. Residues: CASSFGTGGEDTQYF.

This chain connects TRBV6-5 to TRBJ1-1, with D maybe TRBD1 (6 bases). The germline V and J ends were trimmed by 2 bases and 2 bases, with 12 bases remaining between them. The germline gives CDR1 MNHEY, CDR2 SVGAGI. The CDR3 is made up of 15 amino acids. This CDR3 reads CASSYGTGYNTEAFF. The CDR3 DNA follows: TGTGCCAGCAGTTACGGTACAGGGTATAACACTGAAGCTTTCTTT.

As to this clone: Other DNA sequences of this sample code for an identical CDR3. The chain couples TRBV28 to TRBJ1-5; D is ambiguous. The CDR3 contains 11 residues. Germline V gives CDR1 MDHEN, CDR2 SYDVKM. Trimming left V 5 bases short and J 4 bases short, with 3 bases between. This chain's CDR3 is CASSLNQPQHF. The CDR3 DNA reads as TGTGCCAGCAGTCTAAATCAGCCCCAGCATTTT.

V usage is TRBV27 and J usage is TRBJ2-1; the match to TRBD1 covers 9 bases. Per the germline V gene, CDR1 is MNHEY and CDR2 is SMNVEV (reference sequence). The CDR3 consists of 15 residues. The V and J ends lost 3 bases and 4 bases, in that order; junction bases with no gene match: 4. DNA of the CDR3: TGTGCCAGCAGTTTGACAGGGGGGTCGTACAATGAGCAGTTCTTC. Protein sequence: CASSLTGGSYNEQFF.

This clone was observed a single time. V gene TRBV28 combines with J gene TRBJ1-4, with a tentative D call TRBD1 (6 bases). Germline CDR1 and CDR2: MDHEN and SYDVKM. V dropped 7 bases and J dropped 3 bases, with 18 bases sitting between them. This CDR3 has 16 amino acids. The CDR3 protein is CASNTGGGTANEKLFF. DNA of the CDR3: TGTGCCAGCAACACCGGAGGGGGAACGGCTAATGAAAAACTGTTTTTT.

The rearrangement joins TRBV7-2 to TRBJ2-1; no firm D call. The ends were cut back, 0 bases at V and 0 bases at J, with 6 bases in the middle. CDR3 length: 15 amino acids. Germline CDR1 and CDR2: SGHTA and FQGNSA. CDR3 residues: CASSLAPSSYNEQFF. The CDR3 DNA sequence: TGTGCCAGCAGCTTAGCCCCTAGCTCCTACAATGAGCAGTTCTTC.

The genes are TRBV7-3 and TRBJ1-2; D gene unclear. There are 13 residues in the CDR3. V lost 1 base and J lost 0, with 3 bases in between. Looked up from germline, CDR1 is SGHTA and CDR2 is FQGTGA. CDR3 region: CASSLSPNYGYTF. In DNA, the CDR3 is TGTGCCAGCAGCTTAAGTCCTAACTATGGCTACACCTTC.